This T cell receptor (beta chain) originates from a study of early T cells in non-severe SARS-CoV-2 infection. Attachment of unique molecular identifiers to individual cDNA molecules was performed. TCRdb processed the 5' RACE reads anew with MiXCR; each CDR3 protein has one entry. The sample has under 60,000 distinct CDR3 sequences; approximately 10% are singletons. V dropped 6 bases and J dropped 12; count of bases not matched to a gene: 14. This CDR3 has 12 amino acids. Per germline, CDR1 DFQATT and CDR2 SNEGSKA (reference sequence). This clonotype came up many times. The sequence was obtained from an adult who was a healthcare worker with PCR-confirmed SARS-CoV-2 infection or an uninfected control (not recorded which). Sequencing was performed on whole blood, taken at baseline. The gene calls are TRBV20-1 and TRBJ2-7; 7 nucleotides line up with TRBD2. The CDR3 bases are TGCAGTGCCGAGCAGGGAGGGAATGGTCCGTACTTC. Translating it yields CSAEQGGNGPYF.